The clone carrying this T cell receptor (beta chain) is a singleton in its sample. The data were produced by immunoSEQ multiplex PCR, yet TCRdb's version contains in-frame clones alone and is incomplete. The table lists hundreds of thousands of clones, 80% to 90% of them singletons. While infection was still active, Seattle patients were enrolled and then followed longitudinally. The sample is drawn from a study of blood T cell repertoires in COVID-19. Study context: Whether acute or convalescent, the COVID-19 samples came from the United States, Italy and Spain.

The CDR3 runs to 14 residues. With V trimmed by 6 bases and J by 3 bases, 5 bases remained unmatched. Germline CDR1 LGHNT, CDR2 FRNRAP. The chain combines TRBV12-5 with TRBJ2-7; 10 bases match TRBD1. This clonotype was sampled from a woman aged 45-60 years with COVID-19, enrolled during active disease. The material sequenced was peripheral blood. The CDR3 DNA reads TGTGCTAGTGGGCCGGGACAGGGGAGCTACGAGCAGTACTTC. It encodes CASGPGQGSYEQYF.